The 15 T cell receptor beta chains below were found in one sample sequenced in a study of blood T cell repertoires in COVID-19 (dated by TCRdb to 2020 to 2022). The library was prepared using the immunoSEQ multiplex PCR assay. TCRdb took over this immuneACCESS table, retaining in-frame rearrangements with V and J assigned. Such tables are incomplete; in checked studies, under half of the missing clones stem from an unresolved V gene, and the remainder is unexplained. This sample has some 250,000 clones in its table, and 80% to 90% of those were observed once. Of the sample, about 1.9% is held by the ten largest clones. Sample: PBMCs or T cells enriched from blood (not recorded which). The receptor source for this set is a woman in her 50s who had recovered from COVID-19.

The chain links TRBV29-1 to TRBJ1-6, with D possibly being TRBD1 (5 bases). Per the germline V gene, CDR1 is SQVTM and CDR2 is ANQGSEA. V lost 4 bases to trimming and J lost 7 bases, with 14 bases between them. The CDR3 consists of 14 residues. CDR3 sequence: CSVVGGDPNSPLHF. In nucleotides, the CDR3 is TGCAGCGTTGTCGGAGGGGATCCAAATTCACCCCTCCACTTT. The full variable domain, with the rest looked up from reference TRBV29-1 and TRBJ1-6, is SAVISQKPSRDICQRGTSLTIQCQVDSQVTMMFWYRQQPGQSLTLIATANQGSEATYESGFVIDKFPISRPNLTFSTLTVSNMSPEDSSIYLCSVVGGDPNSPLHFGNGTRLTVT.

This rearrangement joins TRBV2 to TRBJ2-5; D may be TRBD2 (6 bases). The CDR3 spans 13 residues. Trimming left V 6 bases short and J 7 bases short, with 15 bases between. Germline CDR1 reads SNHLY; CDR2 reads FYNNEI. As DNA, the CDR3 is TGTGCCAGCAGGGGGGGACTGGCCAGGACCCAGTACTTC. Translated: CASRGGLARTQYF.

A word on this clone: The same CDR3 is also encoded by other DNA sequences in this sample. This chain connects TRBV12-3 or TRBV12-4 to TRBJ1-2; D not certain. Trimming removed 6 bases at V and 3 bases at J, with 8 bases between. The length of the CDR3 is 12 residues. The CDR3 loop is CASSPGDYGYTF. The CDR3 nucleotides read TGTGCCAGCAGCCCGGGAGACTATGGCTACACCTTC.

CDR3 amino acids: CASSHEGEQYF. The CDR3 DNA is TGTGCCAGCAGCCACGAGGGCGAGCAGTACTTC. V usage is TRBV3-1 (or the pseudogene TRBV3-2) and J usage is TRBJ2-7, with a weak D call TRBD2 (5 bases). V lost 3 bases to trimming and J lost 6 bases, with 6 bases between them. CDR3 length equals 11 residues. The germline V gene has CDR1 LGHDT and CDR2 YNNKEL (reference sequence).

The chain carries TRBV5-1 and TRBJ1-2; 10 bases are shared with TRBD1. Trimming cost V 5 bases and J 7 bases; bases outside gene matches: 8. Germline-derived CDR1 and CDR2 are SGHRS and YFSETQ. The CDR3 loop spans 14 amino acids. The CDR3 nucleotides are TGCGCCAGCAGGGTGGAGGGACAGGGGAGTGGCTACACCTTC. It codes for CASRVEGQGSGYTF.

The rearrangement uses TRBV9 and TRBJ1-2; D ambiguous. Trimming removed 3 bases at V and 3 bases at J, with 3 bases between. In germline, CDR1 is SGDLS, CDR2 YYNGEE. The CDR3 totals 11 residues. The DNA of the CDR3 is TGTGCCAGCAGCGCCTACTATGGCTACACCTTC. Its translation is CASSAYYGYTF.

This clone was recorded once. V and J are TRBV27 and TRBJ1-4; tentative D call: TRBD1 (6 bases). This CDR3 is built from 17 residues. V was shortened by 4 bases and J by 3 bases, with 18 bases between the two germline ends. Germline loops: CDR1 MNHEY, CDR2 SMNVEV (reference sequence). The CDR3 DNA sequence: TGTGCCAGCAGTTACGCCTCAGGGGTAGGATCTAATGAAAAACTGTTTTTT. This sequence encodes CASSYASGVGSNEKLFF.

The J gene is TRBJ2-1, the V gene TRBV19; 13 bases align to TRBD2. Germline V lookup: CDR1 LNHDA, CDR2 SQIVND (reference sequence). V dropped 1 base and J dropped 3; count of bases not matched to a gene: 3. The CDR3 totals 17 residues. This chain's CDR3 is CASSIGLAGGIYNEQFF. The CDR3 DNA is TGTGCCAGTAGTATAGGACTAGCGGGAGGCATCTACAATGAGCAGTTCTTC.

This clone came up once. The V gene is TRBV28, the J gene TRBJ1-2; tentatively, D is TRBD1 (6 bases). The CDR3 consists of 13 residues. Germline CDR1 MDHEN, CDR2 SYDVKM. Trimming shortened V by 2 bases and J by 8 bases, and 12 bases separated the two germline ends. The CDR3 region is CASSLVGALGYTF. DNA for the CDR3: TGTGCCAGCAGTTTAGTGGGGGCGCTGGGCTACACCTTC.

This chain links TRBV3-1 (or the pseudogene TRBV3-2) with TRBJ2-1; possibly TRBD2 for D (6 bases). This CDR3 is built from 16 residues. CDR1 is LGHDT, CDR2 YNNKEL, per germline (reference sequence). V gave up 2 bases and J gave up 0 bases, with 11 bases separating them. The CDR3 here is CASSQLAASSYNEQFF. In DNA form, the CDR3 reads TGTGCCAGCAGCCAATTAGCGGCGAGCTCCTACAATGAGCAGTTCTTC.

With regard to this clone: This CDR3 is also generated by other DNA sequences in the sample. The chain couples TRBV5-1 to TRBJ2-7, with a tentative D call TRBD1 (5 bases). With 6 bases removed from V and 7 bases from J, the gap between germline ends came to 14 bases. CDR1 is SGHRS and CDR2 is YFSETQ in the germline V gene. The CDR3 is made up of 12 amino acids. The CDR3 protein is CASKEPSGEQYF. Here the CDR3 DNA reads TGCGCCAGCAAAGAACCCTCAGGGGAGCAGTACTTC.

This chain uses TRBV21-1 with TRBJ2-3; TRBD2, the table's D call, was not compared with the DNA. TRBV21-1 is listed as a pseudogene. This CDR3 is 15 amino acids long. The CDR3 DNA is TGTGCCAGCAGCAAAGCGGTACGGTACACAGATACGCAGTATTTT. This translates into CASSKAVRYTDTQYF.

The chain carries TRBV28 and TRBJ2-1; 8 bases align to TRBD2. The germline V gene has CDR1 MDHEN and CDR2 SYDVKM. The CDR3 runs 19 residues. The V segment lost 7 bases and the J segment 0 bases; nucleotides outside the gene matches: 17. The DNA of the CDR3 is TGTGCCAGCAACGGGGGGGTGACTAGGGAACTCCACTCCTACAATGAGCAGTTCTTC. Protein sequence: CASNGGVTRELHSYNEQFF.

The chain combines TRBV5-4 with TRBJ2-2, with 8 bases fitting TRBD1. The germline CDR1 and CDR2 sequences are SGHNT and YYREEE (reference sequence). The CDR3 has 15 amino acids. V lost 4 bases to trimming and J lost 0 bases; unmatched junction nucleotides: 2. CDR3 region: CASSPDRANTGELFF. The CDR3 DNA is TGTGCCAGCAGCCCGGACAGGGCGAACACCGGGGAGCTGTTTTTT.

V and J are TRBV15 and TRBJ2-7, with 10 positions matching TRBD1. J gave up 5 bases and V 5 bases, and 12 bases lay outside the gene matches. This CDR3 has 16 residues. Germline CDR1 reads LNHNV; CDR2 reads YYDKDF (reference sequence). In DNA, the CDR3 is TGTGCCACCAGCCAATACCGGGACAGGGGTAGCAACGAGCAGTACTTC. Protein: CATSQYRDRGSNEQYF.